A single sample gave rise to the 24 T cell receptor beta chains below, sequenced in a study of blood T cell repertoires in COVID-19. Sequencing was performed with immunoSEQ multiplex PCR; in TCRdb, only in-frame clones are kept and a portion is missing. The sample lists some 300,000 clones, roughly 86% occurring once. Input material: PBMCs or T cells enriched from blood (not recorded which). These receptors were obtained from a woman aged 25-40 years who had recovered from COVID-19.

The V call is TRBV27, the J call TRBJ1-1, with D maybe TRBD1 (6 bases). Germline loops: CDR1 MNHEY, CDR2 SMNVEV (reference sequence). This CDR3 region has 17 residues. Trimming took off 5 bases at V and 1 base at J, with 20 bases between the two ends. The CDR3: CASSNGWSGTQNTEAFF. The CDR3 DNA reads TGTGCCAGCAGTAATGGGTGGTCCGGGACACAGAACACTGAAGCTTTCTTT.

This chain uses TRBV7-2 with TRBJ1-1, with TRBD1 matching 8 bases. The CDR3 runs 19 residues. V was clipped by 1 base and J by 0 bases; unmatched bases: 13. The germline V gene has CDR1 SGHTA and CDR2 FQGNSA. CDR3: CASSLGQGSFLNLNTEAFF. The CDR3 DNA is TGTGCCAGCAGCTTAGGACAGGGGTCCTTTCTAAACCTGAACACTGAAGCTTTCTTT.

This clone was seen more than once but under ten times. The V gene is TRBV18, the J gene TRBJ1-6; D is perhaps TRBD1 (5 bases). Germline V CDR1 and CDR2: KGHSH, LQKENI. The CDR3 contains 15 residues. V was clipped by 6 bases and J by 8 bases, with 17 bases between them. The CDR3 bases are TGTGCCAGCTCCTCAGGGCCCCCAAGGGATTCACCCCTCCACTTT. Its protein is CASSSGPPRDSPLHF. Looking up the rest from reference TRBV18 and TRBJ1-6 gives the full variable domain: NAGVMQNPRHLVRRRGQEARLRCSPMKGHSHVYWYRQLPEEGLKFMVYLQKENIIDESGMPKERFSAEFPKEGPSILRIQQVVRGDSAAYFCASSSGPPRDSPLHFGNGTRLTVT.

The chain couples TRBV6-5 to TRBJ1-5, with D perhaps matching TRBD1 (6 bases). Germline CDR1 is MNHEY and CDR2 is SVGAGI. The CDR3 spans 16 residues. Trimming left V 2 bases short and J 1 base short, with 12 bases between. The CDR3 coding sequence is TGTGCCAGCAGTTACGCTGGTCAGGGGAGCAATCAGCCCCAGCATTTT. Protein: CASSYAGQGSNQPQHF.

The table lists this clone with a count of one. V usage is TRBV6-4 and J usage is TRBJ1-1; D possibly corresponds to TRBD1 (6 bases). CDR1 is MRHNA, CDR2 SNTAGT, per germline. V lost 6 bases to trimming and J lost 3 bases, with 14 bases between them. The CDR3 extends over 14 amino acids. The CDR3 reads CASSRDIEDTEAFF. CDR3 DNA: TGTGCCAGCAGCCGGGACATCGAGGACACTGAAGCTTTCTTT.

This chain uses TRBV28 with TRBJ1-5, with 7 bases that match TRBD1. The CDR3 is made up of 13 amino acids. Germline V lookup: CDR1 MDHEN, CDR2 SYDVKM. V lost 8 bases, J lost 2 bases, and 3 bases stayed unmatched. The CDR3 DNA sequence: TGTGCCAGCGACAGGGCGGGCAATCAGCCCCAGCATTTT. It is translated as CASDRAGNQPQHF.

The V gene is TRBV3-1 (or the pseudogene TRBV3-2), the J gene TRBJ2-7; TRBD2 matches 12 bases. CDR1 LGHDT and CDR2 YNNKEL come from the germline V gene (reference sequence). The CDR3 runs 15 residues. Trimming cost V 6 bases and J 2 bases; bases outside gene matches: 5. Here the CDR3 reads CASSRLAGVAYEQYF. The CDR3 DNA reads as TGTGCCAGCAGTCGACTAGCGGGAGTCGCCTACGAGCAGTACTTC.

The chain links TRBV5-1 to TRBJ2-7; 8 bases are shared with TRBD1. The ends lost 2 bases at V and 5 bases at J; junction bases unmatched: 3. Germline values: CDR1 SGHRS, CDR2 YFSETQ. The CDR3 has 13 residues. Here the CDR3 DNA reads TGCGCCAGCAGCTTACCGGACAGGGACGAGCAGTACTTC. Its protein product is CASSLPDRDEQYF.

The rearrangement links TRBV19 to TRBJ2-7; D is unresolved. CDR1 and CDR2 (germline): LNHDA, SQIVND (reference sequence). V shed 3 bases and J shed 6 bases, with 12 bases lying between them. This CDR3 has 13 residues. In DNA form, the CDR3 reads TGTGCCAGTAGTATTAGTGCGAGATCCGAGCAGTACTTC. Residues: CASSISARSEQYF.

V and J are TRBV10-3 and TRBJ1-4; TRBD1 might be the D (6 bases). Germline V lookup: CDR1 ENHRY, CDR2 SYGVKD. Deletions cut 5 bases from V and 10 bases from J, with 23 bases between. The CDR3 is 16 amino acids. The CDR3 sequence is CAISTIQQGTGGKLFF. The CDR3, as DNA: TGTGCCATCAGTACTATTCAACAGGGTACGGGTGGAAAACTGTTTTTT.

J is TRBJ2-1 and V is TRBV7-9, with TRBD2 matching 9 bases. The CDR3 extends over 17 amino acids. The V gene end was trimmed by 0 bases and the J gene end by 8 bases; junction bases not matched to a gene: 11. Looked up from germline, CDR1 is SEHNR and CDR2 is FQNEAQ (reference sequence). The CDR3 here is CASSLATSGLEVDEQFF. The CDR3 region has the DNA TGTGCCAGCAGCTTAGCAACTAGCGGGCTCGAGGTGGATGAGCAGTTCTTC.

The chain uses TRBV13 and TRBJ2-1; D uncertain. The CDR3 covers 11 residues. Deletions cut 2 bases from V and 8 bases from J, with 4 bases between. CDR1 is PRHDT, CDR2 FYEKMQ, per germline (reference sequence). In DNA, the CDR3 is TGTGCCAGCAGCTTATCCGATGAGCAGTTCTTC. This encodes CASSLSDEQFF.

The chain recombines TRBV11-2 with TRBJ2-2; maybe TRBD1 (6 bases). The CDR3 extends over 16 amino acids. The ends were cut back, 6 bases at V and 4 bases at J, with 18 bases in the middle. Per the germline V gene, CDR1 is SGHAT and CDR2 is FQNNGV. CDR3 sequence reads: CASRITGLGSTGELFF. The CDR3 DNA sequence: TGTGCCAGCAGGATAACAGGGCTGGGTAGCACCGGGGAGCTGTTTTTT. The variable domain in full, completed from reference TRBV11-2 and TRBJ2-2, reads EAGVAQSPRYKIIEKRQSVAFWCNPISGHATLYWYQQILGQGPKLLIQFQNNGVVDDSQLPKDRFSAERLKGVDSTLKIQPAKLEDSAVYLCASRITGLGSTGELFFGEGSRLTVL.

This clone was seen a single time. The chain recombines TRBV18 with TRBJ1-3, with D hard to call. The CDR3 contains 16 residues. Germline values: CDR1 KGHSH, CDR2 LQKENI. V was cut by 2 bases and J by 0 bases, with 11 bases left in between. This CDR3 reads CASSPFTESSGNTIYF. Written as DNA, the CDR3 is TGTGCCAGCTCACCATTCACAGAGAGCTCTGGAAACACCATATATTTT.

CDR3 DNA: TGTGCCAGCAGCGTAGGTAGCGGCCCCTACAATGAGCAGTTCTTC. It encodes CASSVGSGPYNEQFF. The rearrangement uses TRBV9 and TRBJ2-1; D possibly corresponds to TRBD2 (6 bases). CDR1 is SGDLS, CDR2 YYNGEE, per germline. The V and J ends lost 0 bases and 2 bases respectively, with 9 bases between them. This CDR3 contains 15 residues.

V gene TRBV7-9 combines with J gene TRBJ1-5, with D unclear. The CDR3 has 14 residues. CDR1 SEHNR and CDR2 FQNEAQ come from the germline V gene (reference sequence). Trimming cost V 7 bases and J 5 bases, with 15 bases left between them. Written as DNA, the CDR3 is TGTGCCAGCACCGCCGGGTCCGGGGATCAGCCCCAGCATTTT. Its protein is CASTAGSGDQPQHF.

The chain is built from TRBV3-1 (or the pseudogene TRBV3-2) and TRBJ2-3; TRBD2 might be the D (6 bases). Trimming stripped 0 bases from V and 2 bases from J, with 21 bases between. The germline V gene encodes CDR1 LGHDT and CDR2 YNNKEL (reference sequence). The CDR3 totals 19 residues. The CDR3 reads CASSQEVAEPNLYTDTQYF. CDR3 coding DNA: TGTGCCAGCAGCCAAGAGGTAGCGGAGCCCAACCTTTACACAGATACGCAGTATTTT.

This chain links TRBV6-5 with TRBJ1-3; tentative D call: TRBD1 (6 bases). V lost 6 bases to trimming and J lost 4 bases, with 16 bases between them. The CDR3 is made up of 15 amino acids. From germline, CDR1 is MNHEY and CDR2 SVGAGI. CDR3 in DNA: TGTGCCAGCAGACTCAACAGGGTGGTAGGAAACACCATATATTTT. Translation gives CASRLNRVVGNTIYF.

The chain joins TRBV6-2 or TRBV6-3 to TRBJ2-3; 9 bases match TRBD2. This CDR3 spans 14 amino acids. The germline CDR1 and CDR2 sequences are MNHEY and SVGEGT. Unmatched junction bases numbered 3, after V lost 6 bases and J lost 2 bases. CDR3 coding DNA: TGTGCCAGCAGCGGCGGGGGGGCCACAGATACGCAGTATTTT. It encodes CASSGGGATDTQYF.

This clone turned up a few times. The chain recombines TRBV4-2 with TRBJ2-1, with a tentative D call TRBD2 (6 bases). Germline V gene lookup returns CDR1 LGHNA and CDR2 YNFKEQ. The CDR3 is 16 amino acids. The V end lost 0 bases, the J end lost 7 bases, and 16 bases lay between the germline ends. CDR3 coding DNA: TGTGCCAGCAGCCAAGAGGGCGGGAAGGGAAGGAATGAGCAGTTCTTC. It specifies CASSQEGGKGRNEQFF.

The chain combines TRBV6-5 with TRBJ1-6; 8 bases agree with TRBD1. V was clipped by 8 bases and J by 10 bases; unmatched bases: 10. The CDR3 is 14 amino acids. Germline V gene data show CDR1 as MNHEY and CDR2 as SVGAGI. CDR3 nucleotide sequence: TGTGCCAGCTTCGGACAGGGAGGAAGCTCACCCCTCCACTTT. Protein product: CASFGQGGSSPLHF.

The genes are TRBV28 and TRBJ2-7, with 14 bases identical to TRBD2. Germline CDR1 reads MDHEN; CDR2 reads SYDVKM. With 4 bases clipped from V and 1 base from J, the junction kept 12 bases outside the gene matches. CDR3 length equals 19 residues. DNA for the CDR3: TGTGCCAGCAGTTCGATGTTAGGGACTAGCGGGAGTTGGTCCTACGAGCAGTACTTC. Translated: CASSSMLGTSGSWSYEQYF.

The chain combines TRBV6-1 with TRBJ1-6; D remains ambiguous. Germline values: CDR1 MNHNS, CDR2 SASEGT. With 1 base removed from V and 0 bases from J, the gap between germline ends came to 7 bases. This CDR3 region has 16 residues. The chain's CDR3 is CASSEGRFSYNSPLHF. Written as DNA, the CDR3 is TGTGCCAGCAGTGAAGGGAGATTCTCCTATAATTCACCCCTCCACTTT.

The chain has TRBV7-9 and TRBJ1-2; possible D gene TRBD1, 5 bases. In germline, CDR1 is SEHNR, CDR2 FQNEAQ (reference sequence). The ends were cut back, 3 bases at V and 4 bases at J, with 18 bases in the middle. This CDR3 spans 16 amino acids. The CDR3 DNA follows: TGTGCCAGCAGCTTGCACCGGGACTCAGACCCCTATGGCTACACCTTC. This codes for CASSLHRDSDPYGYTF.